The clone carrying this T cell receptor (beta chain) is medium-sized within its sample. Its specificity is not known. Researchers took blood at baseline, on cycle 4 day 1, and on cycle 7 day 1. Profiled with immunoSEQ multiplex PCR; TCRdb holds only in-frame clones, not every one. Among 26,000 or so clones listed, about 88% were seen once. The data were obtained in a study of OX40 agonist ivuxolimab in advanced cancers. The wider study: Past anti-PD-1, anti-PD-L1 or anti-CTLA-4 therapy was accepted, and roughly 37% had received some. Patients achieving partial responses numbered three: one hepatocellular carcinoma case and two cutaneous melanoma cases.

Regarding the study as a whole: In the 0.1 to 3.0 mg/kg range, CD4+ and CD8+ blood T cells had expanded clonally by week 6.

This TCR was recovered from an adult with an advanced solid tumor such as melanoma, head and neck, liver or kidney cancer. Sequenced here: CD4+ or CD8+ T cells sorted from blood, sampled in a trial of the OX40 agonist ivuxolimab.

For the CDR3, the DNA is TGTGCCAGCAGCGTAGCTATGGATAGCGGGGGCATAGGTCCCTACAATGAGCAGTTCTTC. Its protein is CASSVAMDSGGIGPYNEQFF. The chain uses TRBV9 and TRBJ2-1; 9 nucleotides agree with TRBD2. Germline loops: CDR1 SGDLS, CDR2 YYNGEE. CDR3 size: 20 residues. Germline trimming cut 0 bases from V and 2 bases from J; bases unmatched to any gene: 15.